The table lists the clone carrying this T cell receptor (beta chain) with many counts. This record belongs to a study of blood T cells in healthy people across ages. The CDR3 consists of 13 residues. V was clipped by 5 bases and J by 4 bases; unmatched bases: 4. Next came a second PCR, run for roughly 6 to 11 cycles, which used a sample-barcoded 5' primer along with a J-beta primer mix. TCRdb called the 5' RACE reads again in MiXCR, with one record for every CDR3 protein. The table has over 1.5 million distinct CDR3 sequences, roughly 52% seen once. The origin of this receptor is a woman between 40 and 50 years old in good health. The sequenced material came from blood. The chain combines TRBV12-3 or TRBV12-4 with TRBJ1-2; 7 nucleotides match TRBD1. In DNA form, the CDR3 reads TGTGCCAGCAGTCCAGGGACAGCCTATGGCTACACCTTC. Encoded protein: CASSPGTAYGYTF.